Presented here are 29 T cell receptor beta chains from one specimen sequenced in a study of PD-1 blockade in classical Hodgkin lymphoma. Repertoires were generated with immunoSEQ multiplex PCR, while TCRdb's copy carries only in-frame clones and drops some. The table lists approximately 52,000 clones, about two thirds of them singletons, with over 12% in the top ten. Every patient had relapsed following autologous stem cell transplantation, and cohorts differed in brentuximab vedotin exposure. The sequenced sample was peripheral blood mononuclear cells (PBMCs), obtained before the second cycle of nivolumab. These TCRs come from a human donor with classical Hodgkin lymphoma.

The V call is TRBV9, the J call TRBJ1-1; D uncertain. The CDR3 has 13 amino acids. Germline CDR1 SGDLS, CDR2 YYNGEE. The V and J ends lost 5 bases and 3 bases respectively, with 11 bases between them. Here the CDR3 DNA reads TGTGCCAGCAGGAGTAACGGCGACACTGAAGCTTTCTTT. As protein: CASRSNGDTEAFF.

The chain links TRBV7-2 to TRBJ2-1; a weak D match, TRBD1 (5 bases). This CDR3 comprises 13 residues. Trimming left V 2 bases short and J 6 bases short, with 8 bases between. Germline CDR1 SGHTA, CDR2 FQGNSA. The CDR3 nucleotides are TGTGCCAGCAGCTTAAAGGGGCGCAATGAGCAGTTCTTC. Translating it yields CASSLKGRNEQFF. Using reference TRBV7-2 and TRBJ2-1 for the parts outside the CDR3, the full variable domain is GAGVSQSPSNKVTEKGKDVELRCDPISGHTALYWYRQSLGQGLEFLIYFQGNSAPDKSGLPSDRFSAERTGGSVSTLTIQRTQQEDSAVYLCASSLKGRNEQFFGPGTRLTVL.

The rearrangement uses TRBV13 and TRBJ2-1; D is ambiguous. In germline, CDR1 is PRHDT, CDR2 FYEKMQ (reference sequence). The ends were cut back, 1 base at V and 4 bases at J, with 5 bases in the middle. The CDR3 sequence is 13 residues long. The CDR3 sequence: CASSLVGYNEQFF. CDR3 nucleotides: TGTGCCAGCAGCTTAGTGGGTTACAATGAGCAGTTCTTC. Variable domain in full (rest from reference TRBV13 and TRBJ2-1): AAGVIQSPRHLIKEKRETATLKCYPIPRHDTVYWYQQGPGQDPQFLISFYEKMQSDKGSIPDRFSAQQFSDYHSELNMSSLELGDSALYFCASSLVGYNEQFFGPGTRLTVL.

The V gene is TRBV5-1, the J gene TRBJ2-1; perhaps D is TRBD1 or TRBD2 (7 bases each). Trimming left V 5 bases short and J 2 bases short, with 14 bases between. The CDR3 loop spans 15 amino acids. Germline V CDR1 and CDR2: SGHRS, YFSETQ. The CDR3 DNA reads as TGCGCCAGCAGGTTGCAGGGGGGGCCCTACAATGAGCAGTTCTTC. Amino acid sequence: CASRLQGGPYNEQFF.

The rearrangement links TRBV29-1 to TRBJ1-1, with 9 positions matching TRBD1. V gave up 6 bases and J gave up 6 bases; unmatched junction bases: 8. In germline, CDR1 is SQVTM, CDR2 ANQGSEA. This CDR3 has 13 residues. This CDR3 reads CSVKRDRAAEAFF. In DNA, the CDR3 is TGCAGCGTGAAGCGGGACAGGGCCGCTGAAGCTTTCTTT.

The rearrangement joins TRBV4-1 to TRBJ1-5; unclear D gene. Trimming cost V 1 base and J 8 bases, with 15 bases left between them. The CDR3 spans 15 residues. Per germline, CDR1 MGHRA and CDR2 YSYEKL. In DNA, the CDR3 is TGCGCCAGCAGCCAAGCAAACCGGGCGCTAGAGCCCCAGCATTTT. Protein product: CASSQANRALEPQHF.

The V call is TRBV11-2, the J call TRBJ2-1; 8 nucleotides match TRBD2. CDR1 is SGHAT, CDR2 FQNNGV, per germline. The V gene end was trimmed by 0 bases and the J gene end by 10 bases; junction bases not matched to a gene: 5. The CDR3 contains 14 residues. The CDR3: CASSLDSGAREQFF. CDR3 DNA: TGTGCCAGCAGCTTAGATAGCGGGGCTAGGGAGCAGTTCTTC.

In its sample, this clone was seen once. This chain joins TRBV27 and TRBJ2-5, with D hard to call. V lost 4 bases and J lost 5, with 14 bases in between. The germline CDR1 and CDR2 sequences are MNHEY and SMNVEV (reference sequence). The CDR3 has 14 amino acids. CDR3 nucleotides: TGTGCCAGCAGTTCCCAAGACGCCGGGGAGACCCAGTACTTC. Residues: CASSSQDAGETQYF.

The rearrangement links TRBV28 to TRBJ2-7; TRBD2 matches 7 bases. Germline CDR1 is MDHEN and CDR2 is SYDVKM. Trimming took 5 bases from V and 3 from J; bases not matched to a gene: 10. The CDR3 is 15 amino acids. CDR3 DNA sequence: TGTGCCAGCAGTCAATTAGCGGGCCAAGTCTACGAGCAGTACTTC. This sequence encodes CASSQLAGQVYEQYF.

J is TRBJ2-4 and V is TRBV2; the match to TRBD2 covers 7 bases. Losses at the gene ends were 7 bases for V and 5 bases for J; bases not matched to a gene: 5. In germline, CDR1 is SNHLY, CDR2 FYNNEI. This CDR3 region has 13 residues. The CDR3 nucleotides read TGTGCCAGCATGGCGGGAGAGGAAAACATTCAGTACTTC. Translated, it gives CASMAGEENIQYF.

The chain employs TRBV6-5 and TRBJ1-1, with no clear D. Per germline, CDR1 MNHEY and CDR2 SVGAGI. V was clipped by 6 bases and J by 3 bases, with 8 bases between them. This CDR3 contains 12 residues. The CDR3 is CASSQDYTEAFF. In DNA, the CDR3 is TGTGCCAGCAGCCAAGACTACACTGAAGCTTTCTTT.

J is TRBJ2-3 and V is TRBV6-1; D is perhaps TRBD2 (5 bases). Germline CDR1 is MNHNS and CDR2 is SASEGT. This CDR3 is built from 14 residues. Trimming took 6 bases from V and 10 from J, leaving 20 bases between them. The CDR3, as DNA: TGTGCCAGCAGCACATTATTACTAGATAATGCGCAGTATTTT. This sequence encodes CASSTLLLDNAQYF.

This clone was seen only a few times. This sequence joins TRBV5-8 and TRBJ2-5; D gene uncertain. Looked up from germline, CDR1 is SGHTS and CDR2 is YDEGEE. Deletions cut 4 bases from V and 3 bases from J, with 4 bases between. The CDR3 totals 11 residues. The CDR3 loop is CASSREETQYF. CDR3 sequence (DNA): TGTGCCAGCAGCCGGGAAGAGACCCAGTACTTC.

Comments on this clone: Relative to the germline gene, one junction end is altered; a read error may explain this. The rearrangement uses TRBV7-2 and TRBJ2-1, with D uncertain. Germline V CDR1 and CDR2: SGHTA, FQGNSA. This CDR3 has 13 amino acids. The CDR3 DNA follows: TGTGCCAGCAGCTCGCCGATGAAATCGGATATTGTCTTC. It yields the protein CASSSPMKSDIVF.

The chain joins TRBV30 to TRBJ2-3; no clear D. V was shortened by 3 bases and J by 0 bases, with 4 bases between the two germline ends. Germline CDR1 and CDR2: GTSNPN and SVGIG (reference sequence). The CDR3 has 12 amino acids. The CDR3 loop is CAWSLSTDTQYF. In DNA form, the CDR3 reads TGTGCCTGGAGCCTCAGCACAGATACGCAGTATTTT.

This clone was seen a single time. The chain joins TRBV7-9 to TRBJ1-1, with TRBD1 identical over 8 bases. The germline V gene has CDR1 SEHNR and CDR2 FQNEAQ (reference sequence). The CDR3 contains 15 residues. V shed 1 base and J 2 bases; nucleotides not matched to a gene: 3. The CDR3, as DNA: TGTGCCAGCAGCTTAGTTCAGGGGGCTAACACTGAAGCTTTCTTT. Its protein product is CASSLVQGANTEAFF.

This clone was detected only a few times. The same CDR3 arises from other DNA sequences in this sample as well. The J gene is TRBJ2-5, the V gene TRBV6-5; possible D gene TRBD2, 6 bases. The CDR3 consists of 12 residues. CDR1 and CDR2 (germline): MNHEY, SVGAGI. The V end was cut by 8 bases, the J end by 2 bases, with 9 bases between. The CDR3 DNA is TGTGCCAGCGGACGGGGGCAAGAGACCCAGTACTTC. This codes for CASGRGQETQYF.

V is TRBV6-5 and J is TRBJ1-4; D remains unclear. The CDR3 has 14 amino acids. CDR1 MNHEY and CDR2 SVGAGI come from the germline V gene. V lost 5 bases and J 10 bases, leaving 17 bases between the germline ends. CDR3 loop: CASSPLDPAGKLFF. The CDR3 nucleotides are TGTGCCAGCAGTCCACTGGACCCTGCGGGAAAACTGTTTTTT.

The CDR3 bases are TGTGCCACCCGACTCGGACAGGGGCAATACGAGCAGTACTTC. Protein: CATRLGQGQYEQYF. The chain links TRBV6-6 to TRBJ2-7, with TRBD1 matching 9 bases. The CDR3 spans 14 residues. The trim removed 10 bases at V and 4 bases at J, leaving 11 bases unmatched. CDR1 and CDR2 from the germline V gene are MNHNY and SVGAGI (reference sequence).

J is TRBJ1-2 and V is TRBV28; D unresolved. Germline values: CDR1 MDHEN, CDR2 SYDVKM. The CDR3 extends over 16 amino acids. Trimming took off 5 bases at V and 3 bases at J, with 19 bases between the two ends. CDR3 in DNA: TGTGCCAGCAGTCCGACGGCTGGAACCCCATACTATGGCTACACCTTC. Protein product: CASSPTAGTPYYGYTF.

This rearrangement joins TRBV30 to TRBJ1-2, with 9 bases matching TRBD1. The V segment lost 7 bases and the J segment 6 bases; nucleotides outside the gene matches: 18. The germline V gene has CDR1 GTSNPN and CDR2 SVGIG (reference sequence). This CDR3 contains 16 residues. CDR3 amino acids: CAFFPLGGQGPDGYTF. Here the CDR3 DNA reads TGTGCCTTTTTCCCCCTAGGGGGACAGGGTCCCGATGGCTACACCTTC.

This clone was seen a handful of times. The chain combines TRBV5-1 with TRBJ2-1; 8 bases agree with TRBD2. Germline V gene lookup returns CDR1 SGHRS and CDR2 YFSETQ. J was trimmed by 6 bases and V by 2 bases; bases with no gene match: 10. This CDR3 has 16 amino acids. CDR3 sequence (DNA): TGCGCCAGCAGCTTATCCGGGACTAGAATCGCCAATGAGCAGTTCTTC. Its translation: CASSLSGTRIANEQFF.

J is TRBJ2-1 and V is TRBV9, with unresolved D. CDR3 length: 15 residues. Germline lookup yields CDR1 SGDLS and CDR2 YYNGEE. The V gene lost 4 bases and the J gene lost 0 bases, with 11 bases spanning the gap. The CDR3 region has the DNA TGTGCCAGCAGCCCTCGACTGAGCTCCTACAATGAGCAGTTCTTC. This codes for CASSPRLSSYNEQFF. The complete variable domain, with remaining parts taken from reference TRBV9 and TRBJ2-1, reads DSGVTQTPKHLITATGQRVTLRCSPRSGDLSVYWYQQSLDQGLQFLIQYYNGEERAKGNILERFSAQQFPDLHSELNLSSLELGDSALYFCASSPRLSSYNEQFFGPGTRLTVL.

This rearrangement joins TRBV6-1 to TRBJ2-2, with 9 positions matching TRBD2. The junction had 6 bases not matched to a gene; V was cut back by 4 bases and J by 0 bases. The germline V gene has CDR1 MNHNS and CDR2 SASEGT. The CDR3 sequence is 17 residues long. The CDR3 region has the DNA TGTGCCAGCAGTGCAATCGTAGCGGGGGCGAACACCGGGGAGCTGTTTTTT. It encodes CASSAIVAGANTGELFF.

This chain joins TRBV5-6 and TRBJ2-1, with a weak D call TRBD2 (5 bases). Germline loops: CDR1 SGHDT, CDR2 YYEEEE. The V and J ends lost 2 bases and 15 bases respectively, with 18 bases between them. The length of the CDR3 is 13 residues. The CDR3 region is CASSFIGLAHVFF. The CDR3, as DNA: TGTGCCAGCAGCTTCATAGGGCTAGCTCATGTGTTCTTC.

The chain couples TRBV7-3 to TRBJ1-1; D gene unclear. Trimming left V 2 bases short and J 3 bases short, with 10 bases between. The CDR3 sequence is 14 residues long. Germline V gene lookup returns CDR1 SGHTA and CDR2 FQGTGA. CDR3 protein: CASSLSVMDTEAFF. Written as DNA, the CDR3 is TGTGCCAGCAGCTTATCGGTAATGGACACTGAAGCTTTCTTT. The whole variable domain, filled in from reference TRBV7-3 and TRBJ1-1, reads GAGVSQTPSNKVTEKGKYVELRCDPISGHTALYWYRQSLGQGPEFLIYFQGTGAADDSGLPNDRFFAVRPEGSVSTLKIQRTERGDSAVYLCASSLSVMDTEAFFGQGTRLTVV.

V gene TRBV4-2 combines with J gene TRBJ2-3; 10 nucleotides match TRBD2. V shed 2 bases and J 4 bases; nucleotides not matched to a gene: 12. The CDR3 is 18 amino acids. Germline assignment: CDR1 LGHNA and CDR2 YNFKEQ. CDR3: CASSQRGGASGSPDTQYF. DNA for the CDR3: TGTGCCAGCAGCCAAAGAGGAGGGGCTAGCGGGAGCCCAGATACGCAGTATTTT.

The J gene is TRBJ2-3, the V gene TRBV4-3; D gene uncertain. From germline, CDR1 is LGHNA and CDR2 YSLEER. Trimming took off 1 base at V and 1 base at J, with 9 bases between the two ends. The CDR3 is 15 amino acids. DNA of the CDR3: TGCGCCAGCAGCCAAGTGGGCGGAGGCACAGATACGCAGTATTTT. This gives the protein CASSQVGGGTDTQYF.

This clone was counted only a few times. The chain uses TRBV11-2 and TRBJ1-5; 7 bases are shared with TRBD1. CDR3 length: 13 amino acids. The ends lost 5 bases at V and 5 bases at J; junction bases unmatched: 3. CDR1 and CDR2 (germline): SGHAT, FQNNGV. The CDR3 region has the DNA TGTGCCAGCAGCCTCGGGACAGATCAGCCCCAGCATTTT. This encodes CASSLGTDQPQHF.